This TCR beta chain was profiled in a study of blood T cell repertoires in COVID-19. Turning to the study itself: Sites across the United States, Italy and Spain contributed samples from acute and convalescent COVID-19. From T cells, B-cell-depleted T cells, or PBMCs came the material, which was cDNA or gDNA.

CDR1 and CDR2 from the germline V gene are SNHLY and FYNNEI. The CDR3 covers 15 residues. Trimming took 7 bases from V and 4 from J; bases not matched to a gene: 11. Per the original methods: For nucleated cells, counts were estimated from reference gene primer amplification. Profiling relied on immunoSEQ multiplex PCR, and the TCRdb table lists in-frame clones only, not all of them. V and J calls and clone size are given by that table; D and trimming were obtained from the DNA. The sample includes about 68,000 clones, roughly 80% of them seen just once. The J gene is TRBJ1-2, the V gene TRBV2; 8 nucleotides match TRBD1. The sequenced sample was peripheral blood. This receptor was obtained from a man aged 50-60 years with active COVID-19. The CDR3 loop is CASTPNRGASYGYTF. The DNA for the CDR3 is TGTGCCAGCACGCCGAACAGGGGGGCAAGCTATGGCTACACCTTC. Full variable domain (rest looked up from reference TRBV2 and TRBJ1-2): EPEVTQTPSHQVTQMGQEVILRCVPISNHLYFYWYRQILGQKVEFLVSFYNNEISEKSEIFDDQFSVERPDGSNFTLKIRSTKLEDSAMYFCASTPNRGASYGYTFGSGTRLTVV.